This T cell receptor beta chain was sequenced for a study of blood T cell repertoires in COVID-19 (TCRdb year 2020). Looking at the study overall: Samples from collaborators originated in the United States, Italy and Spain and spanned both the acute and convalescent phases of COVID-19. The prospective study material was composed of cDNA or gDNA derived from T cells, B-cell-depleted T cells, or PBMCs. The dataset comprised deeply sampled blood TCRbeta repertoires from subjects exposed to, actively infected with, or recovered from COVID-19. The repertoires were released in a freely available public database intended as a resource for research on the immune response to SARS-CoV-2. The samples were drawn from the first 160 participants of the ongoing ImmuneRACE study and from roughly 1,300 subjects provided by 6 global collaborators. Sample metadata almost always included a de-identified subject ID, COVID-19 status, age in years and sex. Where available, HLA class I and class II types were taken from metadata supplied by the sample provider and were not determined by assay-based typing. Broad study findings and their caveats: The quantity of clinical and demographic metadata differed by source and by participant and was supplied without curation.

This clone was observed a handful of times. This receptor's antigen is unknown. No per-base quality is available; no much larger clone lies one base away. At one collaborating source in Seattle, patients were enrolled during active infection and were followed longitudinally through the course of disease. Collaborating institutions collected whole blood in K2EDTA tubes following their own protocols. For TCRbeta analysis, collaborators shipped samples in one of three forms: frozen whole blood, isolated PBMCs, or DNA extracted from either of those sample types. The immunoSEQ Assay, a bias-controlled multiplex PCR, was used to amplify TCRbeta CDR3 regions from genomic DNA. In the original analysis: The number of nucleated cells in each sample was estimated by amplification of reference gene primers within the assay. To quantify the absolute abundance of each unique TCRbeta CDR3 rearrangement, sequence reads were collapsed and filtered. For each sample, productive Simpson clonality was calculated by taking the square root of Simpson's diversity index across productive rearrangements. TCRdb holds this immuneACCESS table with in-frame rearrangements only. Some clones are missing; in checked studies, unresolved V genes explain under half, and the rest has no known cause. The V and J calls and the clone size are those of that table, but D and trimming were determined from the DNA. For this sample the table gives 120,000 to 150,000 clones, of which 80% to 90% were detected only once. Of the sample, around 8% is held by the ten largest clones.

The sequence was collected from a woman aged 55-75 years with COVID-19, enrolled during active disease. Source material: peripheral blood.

In nucleotide form, the sequence is TGCGCCAGCAGCCAAGACCAAAGAAGAACTAGGGCCTATGGCTACACCTTC. It codes for CASSQDQRRTRAYGYTF. The chain is assembled from TRBV4-1 and TRBJ1-2, with the identity of the D gene unclear. The germline V gene specifies MGHRA as CDR1 and YSYEKL as CDR2. Inclusive of the bounding cysteine and phenylalanine, the CDR3 is 17 residues long. CDR3 DNA is the only sequence kept; it has 51 bases, read in frame from the first base. V is pared back by 0 bases and J by 4 bases, with 18 bases lying between the germline termini.